This TCR beta chain was recorded in a study of shared clonotypes between healthy human individuals. Study summary: Aged 18 to 49, the donors were a couple of women and a few men. Notes on the study in general: Memory subsets generally showed smaller estimated richness than naive subsets did. Since donors were few, the genetic and exposure-history diversity represented was limited.

A CD45RA-negative memory subset and a CD45RA+ naive subset were separated from the CD4+ cells. The CDR3 covers 16 residues. Germline CDR1 is SGHTA and CDR2 is FQGNSA. The germline V and J ends were trimmed by 7 bases and 3 bases, with 19 bases remaining between them. Concerning this clone itself: The antigen remains undetermined.

The table came from immunoSEQ multiplex PCR; TCRdb's copy has only in-frame clones and leaves some out. This table has 550,000 to 700,000 clones, approximately 73% appearing once. This clonotype was sampled from a woman aged 25-40 years in good health. This chain links TRBV7-2 with TRBJ1-3; a possible D gene is TRBD1 (5 bases). The specimen was memory CD4+ T cells sorted from blood. The subset is: CD45RA-negative fraction. In DNA, the CDR3 is TGTGCCAGCAACTCTCCGGCAGGGTCATTTGGAAACACCATATATTTT. Translation gives CASNSPAGSFGNTIYF.